Detailed here is one T cell receptor (beta chain). It was with 60 Vbeta and 13 Jbeta primers that the PCR ran. Data came from immunoSEQ multiplex PCR; TCRdb stores just in-frame clones and leaves some out. The sample lists about 120,000 clones, around 75% occurring once. The CDR3 runs 23 residues. Germline V lookup: CDR1 SGHRS, CDR2 YFSETQ. V dropped 3 bases and J dropped 0; count of bases not matched to a gene: 27. This sample was included in a study of cytomegalovirus exposure and HLA in healthy donors. V is TRBV5-1 and J is TRBJ2-5; 9 bases align to TRBD2. Sequencing input: PBMCs. This clonotype was obtained from a woman aged 50 to 60 in good health and CMV-seronegative. This CDR3 is CASSSLGIDRVATSGRYQETQYF. CDR3 in DNA: TGCGCCAGCAGCTCATTGGGGATAGACAGGGTCGCGACTAGCGGACGTTACCAAGAGACCCAGTACTTC.